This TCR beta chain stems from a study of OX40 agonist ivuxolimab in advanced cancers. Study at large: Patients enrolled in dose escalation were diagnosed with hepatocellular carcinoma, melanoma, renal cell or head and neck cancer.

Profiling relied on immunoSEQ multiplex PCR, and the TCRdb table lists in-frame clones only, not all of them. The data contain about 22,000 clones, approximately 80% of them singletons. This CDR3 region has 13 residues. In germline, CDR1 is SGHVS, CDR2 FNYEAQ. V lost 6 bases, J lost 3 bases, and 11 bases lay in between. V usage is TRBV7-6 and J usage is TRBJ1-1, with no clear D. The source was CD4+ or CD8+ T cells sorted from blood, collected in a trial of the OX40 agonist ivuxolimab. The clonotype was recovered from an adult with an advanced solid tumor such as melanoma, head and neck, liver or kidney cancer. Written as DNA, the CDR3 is TGTGCCAGCAGTCTACAGAGCTACACTGAAGCTTTCTTT. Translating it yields CASSLQSYTEAFF.